These T cell receptor beta chains were read from a single sample in a study of cytomegalovirus exposure and HLA in healthy donors. Using immunoSEQ multiplex PCR, the repertoire was profiled, and TCRdb retains in-frame clones only, with some absent. The sample totals approximately 200,000 clones. The sample was PBMCs. These receptors all come from a boy between 10 and 17 years old in good health and CMV-seronegative. Both conserved end residues are part of each CDR3. The D gene is left open where the match is weak.

TRBV6-5,TRBJ1-3,TRBD1,CASSYTGQGGNTIYF,TGTGCCAGCAGTTACACCGGACAGGGAGGAAACACCATATATTTT
TRBV2,TRBJ1-1,TRBD1,CASSNGDRGRRAFF,TGTGCCAGCAGCAACGGTGACAGGGGGCGCAGGGCTTTCTTT
TRBV7-8,TRBJ1-1,.,CASSSTQLGEDTEAFF,TGTGCCAGCAGCTCGACCCAATTAGGAGAGGACACTGAAGCTTTCTTT
TRBV7-9,TRBJ1-3,.,CASPLAGSGNTIYF,TGTGCCAGTCCACTGGCAGGGTCTGGAAACACCATATATTTT
TRBV2,TRBJ2-3,TRBD2,CASSKGLAGAQFTDTQYF,TGTGCCAGCAGTAAGGGACTAGCGGGGGCACAATTCACAGATACGCAGTATTTT
TRBV4-3,TRBJ2-7,.,CASSQDRSNFYEQYF,TGCGCCAGCAGCCAAGATAGATCCAATTTCTACGAGCAGTACTTC
TRBV5-1,TRBJ2-1,TRBD1,CASSLYPGQYNEQFF,TGCGCCAGCAGCTTGTATCCGGGACAGTACAATGAGCAGTTCTTC
TRBV9,TRBJ1-1,TRBD1,CASSAQAGQGSAEAFF,TGTGCCAGCAGCGCCCAAGCGGGACAGGGATCGGCTGAAGCTTTCTTT
TRBV7-6,TRBJ2-7,.,CASSLDLRGQGSKYEQYF,TGTGCCAGCAGCTTAGATTTGCGGGGGCAGGGGAGTAAGTACGAGCAGTACTTC
TRBV5-1,TRBJ2-1,.,CASSSPGTHNEQFF,TGCGCCAGCAGCTCACCCGGGACTCACAATGAGCAGTTCTTC
TRBV6-1,TRBJ2-7,TRBD1,CAATTGTGTYEQYF,TGTGCCGCAACAACCGGGACAGGTACCTACGAGCAGTACTTC
TRBV7-2,TRBJ2-7,TRBD2,CASSWGGTYEQYF,TGTGCCAGCAGCTGGGGGGGGACCTACGAGCAGTACTTC
TRBV7-9,TRBJ2-3,.,CASSPNHLTDTQYF,TGTGCCAGCAGCCCGAACCACCTAACAGATACGCAGTATTTT
TRBV18,TRBJ1-1,TRBD1,CASSPAQGSTEAFF,TGTGCCAGCTCCCCGGCACAGGGGAGCACTGAAGCTTTCTTT
TRBV6-6,TRBJ2-7,TRBD2,CASNRGGRSYEQYF,TGTGCCAGCAATCGGGGGGGACGCTCCTACGAGCAGTACTTC
TRBV19,TRBJ1-1,TRBD1,CASSTGAITEAFF,TGTGCCAGTAGCACAGGGGCAATCACTGAAGCTTTCTTT
TRBV7-2,TRBJ2-2,.,CASSEGRGELFF,TGTGCCAGCAGCGAGGGGAGGGGGGAGCTGTTTTTT
TRBV28,TRBJ1-5,.,CASSNSNQPQHF,TGTGCCAGCAGTAATAGCAATCAGCCCCAACATTTT
TRBV11-2,TRBJ1-5,.,CASSLTGGPQHF,TGTGCCAGCAGCTTGACCGGGGGGCCCCAGCATTTT
TRBV18,TRBJ1-6,.,CASSPRTESPLHF,TGTGCCAGCTCACCTCGGACAGAATCACCCCTCCACTTT
TRBV7-2,TRBJ1-4,.,CASSFWGGSGEKLFF,TGTGCCAGCAGCTTTTGGGGAGGGTCTGGGGAAAAACTGTTTTTT
TRBV19,TRBJ2-5,TRBD2,CASSLIGTSGGALETQYF,TGTGCCAGTAGTTTGATAGGGACTAGCGGGGGGGCCTTAGAGACCCAGTACTTC
TRBV5-4,TRBJ1-1,.,CASSLLNTEAFF,TGTGCCAGCAGCCTACTGAACACTGAAGCTTTCTTT
TRBV16,TRBJ2-5,TRBD2,CASSQFSGGTQETQYF,TGTGCCAGCAGCCAATTCAGCGGGGGGACCCAAGAGACCCAGTACTTC
TRBV4-2,TRBJ2-3,TRBD1,CASSQGGQGADTQYF,TGTGCCAGCAGCCAAGGGGGACAGGGGGCAGATACGCAGTATTTT
TRBV7-2,TRBJ1-6,.,CASTNGPNQGSPLHF,TGTGCCAGCACCAATGGGCCCAACCAGGGATCACCCCTCCACTTT
TRBV27,TRBJ1-2,.,CASSSGLGGYTF,TGTGCCAGCAGTTCAGGGTTAGGAGGCTACACCTTC
TRBV29-1,TRBJ2-7,TRBD1,CSAGTGDYEQYF,TGCAGCGCCGGGACAGGGGACTACGAGCAGTACTTC
TRBV5-5,TRBJ1-4,.,CASRPAGNEKLFF,TGTGCCAGCAGGCCGGCGGGTAATGAAAAACTGTTTTTT
TRBV9,TRBJ2-1,TRBD2,CASSVGGGVGEQFF,TGTGCCAGCAGCGTAGGCGGGGGGGTAGGCGAGCAGTTCTTC
TRBV7-6,TRBJ2-1,.,CASSSSRGGNEQFF,TGTGCCAGCAGCTCAAGCCGAGGGGGCAATGAGCAGTTCTTC
TRBV29-1,TRBJ1-1,.,CSAYRAGKYTEAFF,TGCAGCGCGTACAGGGCAGGGAAATACACTGAAGCTTTCTTT
TRBV9,TRBJ1-2,.,CASSVASTDYGYTF,TGTGCCAGCAGCGTAGCTTCGACTGATTATGGCTACACCTTC
TRBV2,TRBJ1-1,TRBD1,CASPPGQMNTEAFF,TGTGCCAGCCCACCGGGACAGATGAACACTGAAGCTTTCTTT
TRBV6-6,TRBJ2-3,TRBD1,CASRPIPGQGPDTQYF,TGTGCCAGCAGACCAATACCGGGACAGGGGCCAGATACGCAGTATTTT
TRBV28,TRBJ1-5,TRBD1,CASRQRQGSNQPQHF,TGTGCCAGCAGACAAAGACAGGGTAGCAATCAGCCCCAGCATTTT
TRBV9,TRBJ2-1,TRBD2,CASSVEGTSYNEQFF,TGTGCCAGCAGCGTAGAAGGGACTAGCTACAATGAGCAGTTCTTC
TRBV5-1,TRBJ1-1,.,CASSPSSPVNTEAFF,TGCGCCAGCAGCCCATCAAGCCCTGTGAACACTGAAGCTTTCTTT
TRBV30,TRBJ2-3,.,CAWSQQGQSTPQYF,TGTGCCTGGAGTCAACAGGGCCAATCTACACCGCAGTATTTT
TRBV6-5,TRBJ2-7,.,CASSRRDSGGEQYF,TGTGCCAGCAGTCGGCGGGACTCAGGGGGCGAGCAGTACTTC
TRBV27,TRBJ1-2,.,CASSLSGGLRGYTF,TGTGCCAGCAGTTTATCGGGAGGCCTTCGCGGCTACACCTTC
TRBV27,TRBJ1-5,TRBD1,CASSWTGGQPQHF,TGTGCCAGCAGTTGGACAGGGGGACAGCCCCAGCATTTT
TRBV19,TRBJ2-3,TRBD2,CASSAGGDTQYF,TGTGCCAGTAGTGCGGGAGGAGATACGCAGTATTTT
TRBV27,TRBJ2-7,.,CANSYNRDYEQYF,TGTGCCAACAGTTACAACCGGGACTACGAGCAGTACTTC
TRBV15,TRBJ2-6,.,CATSRGGRLANVLTF,TGTGCCACCAGCAGGGGGGGACGCCTGGCCAACGTCCTGACTTTC
TRBV9,TRBJ2-5,TRBD1,CASSAAGGYETQYF,TGTGCCAGCAGCGCGGCAGGGGGTTATGAGACCCAGTACTTC
TRBV9,TRBJ2-6,TRBD1,CASQGARGANVLTF,TGTGCCAGTCAGGGGGCGAGAGGGGCCAACGTCCTGACTTTC
TRBV7-9,TRBJ1-3,.,CASDGAPEPGNTIYF,TGTGCCAGCGACGGAGCGCCGGAACCTGGAAACACCATATATTTT
TRBV30,TRBJ2-1,.,CAWEGLEVKTEANEQFF,TGTGCCTGGGAGGGTCTCGAGGTCAAAACTGAGGCTAATGAGCAGTTCTTC
TRBV4-1,TRBJ2-3,.,CASSQARGALDTQYF,TGCGCCAGCAGCCAAGCCAGGGGCGCCTTAGATACGCAGTATTTT